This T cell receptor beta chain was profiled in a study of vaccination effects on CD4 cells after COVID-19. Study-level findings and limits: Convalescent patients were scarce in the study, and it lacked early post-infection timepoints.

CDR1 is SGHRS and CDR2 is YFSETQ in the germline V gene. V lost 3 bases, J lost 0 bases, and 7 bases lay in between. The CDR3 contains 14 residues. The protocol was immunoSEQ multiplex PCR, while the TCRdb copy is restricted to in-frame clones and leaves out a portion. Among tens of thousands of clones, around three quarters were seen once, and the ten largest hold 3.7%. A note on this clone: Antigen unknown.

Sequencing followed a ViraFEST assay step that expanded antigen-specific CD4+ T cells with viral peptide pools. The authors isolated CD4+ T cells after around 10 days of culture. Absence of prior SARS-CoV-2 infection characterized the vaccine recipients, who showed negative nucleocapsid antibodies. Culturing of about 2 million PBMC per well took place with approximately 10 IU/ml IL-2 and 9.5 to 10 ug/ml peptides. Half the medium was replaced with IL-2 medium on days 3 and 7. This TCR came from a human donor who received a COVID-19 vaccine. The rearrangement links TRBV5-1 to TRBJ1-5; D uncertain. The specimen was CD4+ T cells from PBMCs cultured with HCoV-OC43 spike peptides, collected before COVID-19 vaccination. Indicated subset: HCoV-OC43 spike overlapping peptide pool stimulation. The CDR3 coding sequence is TGCGCCAGCAGCTCAGGTGATAGCAATCAGCCCCAGCATTTT. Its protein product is CASSSGDSNQPQHF.